This TCR beta chain derives from a study of T cell repertoires in cytomegalovirus infection. About the study: Indicated by public TCR beta signatures were CMV infection and matching HLA type.

Note on this clonotype: What it binds is not known.

The CDR3 runs to 14 residues. CDR1 LNHNV and CDR2 YYDKDF come from the germline V gene (reference sequence). J was trimmed by 6 bases and V by 0 bases; bases with no gene match: 1. Each CDR3 protein gets one entry after TCRdb re-called the reads with MiXCR. The sample has approximately 500,000 distinct CDR3 sequences, around a quarter seen once; the top ten hold less than 15%. Broader study findings: HLA-C-restricted CMV-specific TCR beta clonotypes were dominant in the ex vivo response.

V usage is TRBV15 and J usage is TRBJ2-2; 7 nucleotides match TRBD2. The TCR sequence derives from a human donor in good health (CMV status not recorded). Some clones in this sample may be carry-over from other donors' samples. Material: PBMCs. The CDR3 DNA reads as TGTGCCACCAGCAGAGATCGGGAGGCCGGGGAGCTGTTTTTT. Translated: CATSRDREAGELFF. Variable domain in full (rest from reference TRBV15 and TRBJ2-2): DAMVIQNPRYQVTQFGKPVTLSCSQTLNHNVMYWYQQKSSQAPKLLFHYYDKDFNNEADTPDNFQSRRPNTSFCFLDIRSPGLGDTAMYLCATSRDREAGELFFGEGSRLTVL.